One and the same sample provided the 19 T cell receptor beta chains below, sequenced in a study of T-cell reconstitution after alpha-beta-depleted transplantation in children. A TCRbeta library incorporating unique molecular identifiers was prepared. One entry per CDR3 protein results from TCRdb running MiXCR on the PCR reads. The sample has about 580,000 distinct CDR3 sequences, 23% seen once; the top ten hold 13% to 15%. Sequenced here: PBMCs, mostly from graft donor cells, sampled 360 days after TCRalphabeta/CD19-depleted stem cell transplant. The receptors were gathered from a boy in the first two years of life who had a stem cell transplant for acute myeloid leukemia, so the T cells may come from the graft donor.

This clonotype was seen only a few times. The chain combines TRBV20-1 with TRBJ1-3; D not certain. The V end lost 6 bases, the J end lost 9 bases, and 15 bases lay between the germline ends. The CDR3 is 12 residues long. The V gene's germline CDR1 is DFQATT and CDR2 SNEGSKA (reference sequence). Here the CDR3 reads CSAGDVLGTIYF. In DNA form, the CDR3 reads TGCAGTGCCGGGGATGTTTTAGGCACCATATATTTT.

This clonotype came up a few times. The gene calls are TRBV4-3 and TRBJ2-1; 10 bases are a match to TRBD2. The CDR3 is 15 residues long. V was pared by 0 bases and J by 8 bases, with 4 bases of the junction left unmatched. Germline loops: CDR1 LGHNA, CDR2 YSLEER. CDR3 bases: TGCGCCAGCAGCCAAGAGCTAGCGGGGGTGGATGAGCAGTTCTTC. Translated, it gives CASSQELAGVDEQFF.

This clonotype has just a few counts. The gene calls are TRBV12-3 or TRBV12-4 and TRBJ1-5, with 7 bases identical to TRBD1. J was trimmed by 7 bases and V by 6 bases; bases with no gene match: 9. The CDR3 covers 14 residues. Here the CDR3 DNA reads TGTGCCAGCAGCCCGAACAGGGGTCTACAGCCCCAGCATTTT. Translating gives CASSPNRGLQPQHF.

This clonotype was found a few times. This chain uses TRBV7-9 with TRBJ1-1; TRBD1 might be the D (5 bases). V was trimmed by 6 bases and J by 4 bases, leaving 9 bases between them. Germline V gene data show CDR1 as SEHNR and CDR2 as FQNEAQ (reference sequence). The CDR3 is 12 residues long. The CDR3 DNA reads TGTGCCAGCAGTGGGGCGAGCACTGAAGCTTTCTTT. It encodes CASSGASTEAFF.

This rearrangement joins TRBV28 to TRBJ2-3; 10 bases are a match to TRBD2. The V segment lost 5 bases and the J segment 6 bases; nucleotides outside the gene matches: 14. The CDR3 extends over 17 amino acids. Germline loops: CDR1 MDHEN, CDR2 SYDVKM. In DNA form, the CDR3 reads TGTGCCAGCAGTCTAGCCCTGCTAGCGGGGGTGGCGGATACGCAGTATTTT. Translated, it gives CASSLALLAGVADTQYF.

This clonotype was seen just once. CDR3 in amino acids: CASSPPTVVSYKQGGINIQYF. The CDR3 DNA is TGTGCCAGCTCACCACCGACCGTAGTATCTTACAAACAGGGAGGGATAAACATTCAGTACTTC. V is TRBV18 and J is TRBJ2-4; TRBD2 is a possible D gene (7 bases). The germline V gene has CDR1 KGHSH and CDR2 LQKENI. The V and J ends lost 0 bases and 6 bases respectively, with 30 bases between them. The CDR3 is 21 amino acids.

This chain links TRBV20-1 with TRBJ2-1; D is unresolved. The germline V gene encodes CDR1 DFQATT and CDR2 SNEGSKA (reference sequence). The CDR3 sequence is 11 residues long. V lost 0 bases and J 9 bases, leaving 6 bases between the germline ends. In DNA form, the CDR3 reads TGCAGTGCTAGAGAATCGCTTGAGCAGTTCTTC. Protein product: CSARESLEQFF.

The sample holds many counts of this clonotype. This chain uses TRBV12-3 or TRBV12-4 with TRBJ2-2; D gene uncertain. Trimming stripped 6 bases from V and 6 bases from J, with 11 bases between. CDR3 size: 13 residues. The CDR3 sequence is CASSYTLPGELFF. The CDR3 DNA follows: TGTGCCAGCAGCTACACCCTACCCGGGGAGCTGTTTTTT.

The table lists this clonotype with many counts. The V call is TRBV5-1, the J call TRBJ1-1; tentative D call: TRBD1 (5 bases). V lost 3 bases, J lost 3 bases, and 18 bases lay in between. CDR3 length: 16 residues. CDR1 and CDR2 from the germline V gene are SGHRS and YFSETQ. The CDR3 bases are TGCGCCAGCAGCTCCCCCCGGGACTCCATAGACACTGAAGCTTTCTTT. The encoded protein is CASSSPRDSIDTEAFF.

This clonotype was seen at least ten times. The chain joins TRBV10-2 to TRBJ2-7, with 7 bases that match TRBD1. CDR3 length: 14 amino acids. The germline V gene encodes CDR1 WSHSY and CDR2 SAAADI. V gave up 3 bases and J gave up 2 bases; unmatched junction bases: 4. The CDR3 spells CASSDQGEAYEQYV. In DNA, the CDR3 is TGCGCCAGCAGTGACCAGGGGGAAGCCTACGAGCAGTACGTC.

The chain recombines TRBV5-5 with TRBJ2-7, with D possibly TRBD1 on 5 matching bases. The CDR3 is 13 residues long. The V end was cut by 4 bases, the J end by 6 bases, with 14 bases between. Per the germline V gene, CDR1 is SGHKS and CDR2 is YYEKEE (reference sequence). CDR3 amino acids: CASSGPGMSEQYF. The CDR3 nucleotides read TGTGCCAGCAGCGGGCCAGGGATGAGCGAGCAGTACTTC.

This clonotype was observed a handful of times. The chain uses TRBV10-3 and TRBJ2-3; D gene uncertain. Per the germline V gene, CDR1 is ENHRY and CDR2 is SYGVKD. This CDR3 contains 11 residues. Between the trimmed V and J ends, which lost 2 bases and 6 bases, there was a span of 3 bases. CDR3 DNA sequence: TGTGCCATCAGTGAGAGGGATACGCAGTATTTT. Translated, it gives CAISERDTQYF.

In this sample, this clonotype turned up many times. The chain's CDR3 is CASSAGGVGEQFF. The CDR3 DNA reads TGTGCCAGCAGCGCGGGGGGGGTAGGTGAGCAGTTCTTC. The rearrangement uses TRBV9 and TRBJ2-1; 8 bases match TRBD2. V shed 3 bases and J 9 bases; nucleotides not matched to a gene: 5. Germline V gene sequence: CDR1 SGDLS, CDR2 YYNGEE. CDR3 length: 13 amino acids.

This clonotype was counted many times. The chain links TRBV27 to TRBJ2-1; D is undetermined. The CDR3 runs to 13 residues. Deletions cut 3 bases from V and 6 bases from J, with 9 bases between. Germline CDR1 and CDR2: MNHEY and SMNVEV (reference sequence). CDR3 amino acids: CASSFSRFNEQFF. Written as DNA, the CDR3 is TGTGCCAGCAGTTTCTCGCGGTTCAATGAGCAGTTCTTC.

The gene calls are TRBV27 and TRBJ1-4; unclear D gene. Germline CDR1 MNHEY, CDR2 SMNVEV (reference sequence). The CDR3 extends over 16 amino acids. The ends were cut back, 6 bases at V and 0 bases at J, with 14 bases in the middle. The CDR3 region has the DNA TGTGCCAGCAGCCCGAGCCAGCTGGCAACTAATGAAAAACTGTTTTTT. This gives the protein CASSPSQLATNEKLFF.

V usage is TRBV7-9 and J usage is TRBJ1-2; D might be TRBD1 (5 bases). The CDR3 is made up of 13 amino acids. Germline assignment: CDR1 SEHNR and CDR2 FQNEAQ (reference sequence). Deletions cut 5 bases from V and 4 bases from J, with 11 bases between. CDR3 loop: CASSVREVYGYTF. The CDR3 DNA follows: TGTGCCAGCAGCGTCAGGGAGGTCTATGGCTACACCTTC.

The chain is built from TRBV5-6 and TRBJ2-3; 9 bases fit TRBD2. The CDR3 covers 14 residues. The V gene's germline CDR1 is SGHDT and CDR2 YYEEEE. Unmatched junction bases numbered 8, after V lost 2 bases and J lost 10 bases. Written as DNA, the CDR3 is TGTGCCAGCAGCTTCGGACTAGCGCCCCAGGCGCAGTATTTT. It translates to CASSFGLAPQAQYF. The variable domain in full, with the rest retrieved from reference TRBV5-6 and TRBJ2-3, is DAGVTQSPTHLIKTRGQQVTLRCSPKSGHDTVSWYQQALGQGPQFIFQYYEEEERQRGNFPDRFSGHQFPNYSSELNVNALLLGDSALYLCASSFGLAPQAQYFGPGTRLTVL.

Only a few counts were recorded for this clonotype. The rearrangement links TRBV6-1 to TRBJ1-5; D is possibly TRBD1 (6 bases). This CDR3 is built from 15 residues. CDR1 and CDR2 from the germline V gene are MNHNS and SASEGT. Trimming removed 8 bases from V and 1 base from J, with 15 bases in between. CDR3 region: CASAPNRESNQPQHF. CDR3 sequence (DNA): TGTGCCAGCGCCCCCAACAGGGAGAGCAATCAGCCCCAGCATTTT.

This clonotype came up once. The chain employs TRBV5-6 and TRBJ2-7; D call uncertain. CDR1 is SGHDT, CDR2 YYEEEE, per germline. V lost 9 bases and J 4 bases, leaving 14 bases between the germline ends. CDR3 length: 12 amino acids. The DNA of the CDR3 is TGTGCCATGGGCCATGCGCGGTACGAGCAGTACGTC. As protein: CAMGHARYEQYV.